The 9 T cell receptor beta chains in this list originate from one sample, sequenced in a study of T cell responses to AZD1222 COVID-19 vaccine. Assay used: immunoSEQ multiplex PCR; TCRdb lists only in-frame clones, some missing. The table records roughly 120,000 clones, roughly 93% of them present only once. This specimen consisted of peripheral blood, obtained 28 days after the second AZD1222 dose. The receptors originated from an adult who received the AZD1222 COVID-19 vaccine.

The V gene is TRBV25-1, the J gene TRBJ2-5; 11 bases are shared with TRBD2. CDR1 is MGHDK, CDR2 SYGVNS, per germline. V was pared by 3 bases and J by 2 bases, with 5 bases of the junction left unmatched. The CDR3 totals 16 residues. CDR3: CASSEGRLAGQETQYF. The CDR3 bases are TGTGCCAGCAGTGAGGGAAGACTAGCGGGACAAGAGACCCAGTACTTC.

The chain joins TRBV20-1 to TRBJ2-3, with D tentatively TRBD2 (5 bases). Trimming cost V 3 bases and J 3 bases, with 13 bases left between them. Germline lookup yields CDR1 DFQATT and CDR2 SNEGSKA (reference sequence). This CDR3 comprises 14 residues. The CDR3 region is CSASTSYWTDTQYF. The CDR3 nucleotides read TGCAGTGCTAGTACTAGTTATTGGACAGATACGCAGTATTTT.

The chain links TRBV11-3 to TRBJ2-1; TRBD2 matches at 13 bases. The CDR3 is 15 residues long. The germline CDR1 and CDR2 sequences are SGHNT and YENEEA. Trimming removed 5 bases from V and 6 bases from J; junction bases left unmatched: 4. This CDR3 reads CASSPGTSGTNEQFF. CDR3 nucleotide sequence: TGTGCCAGCAGCCCCGGGACTAGCGGGACCAATGAGCAGTTCTTC.

This clone was picked up one time. The chain employs TRBV2 and TRBJ1-2, with a weak D call TRBD1 (6 bases). Germline V CDR1 and CDR2: SNHLY, FYNNEI. V lost 3 bases and J lost 6, with 8 bases in between. This CDR3 comprises 12 residues. DNA of the CDR3: TGTGCCAGCAGTGACAGGGGAGATGGCTACACCTTC. Amino acids: CASSDRGDGYTF.

This chain links TRBV19 with TRBJ1-3, with 9 bases aligning to TRBD1. Germline CDR1 is LNHDA and CDR2 is SQIVND (reference sequence). V gave up 10 bases and J gave up 4 bases; unmatched junction bases: 8. The CDR3 is made up of 14 amino acids. CDR3 sequence: CATFGTGRGNTIYF. In DNA, the CDR3 is TGTGCCACCTTCGGGACAGGGAGGGGAAACACCATATATTTT.

This chain uses TRBV7-6 with TRBJ1-1, with D perhaps matching TRBD1 (6 bases). Trimming stripped 5 bases from V and 4 bases from J, with 20 bases between. Per the germline V gene, CDR1 is SGHVS and CDR2 is FNYEAQ. The CDR3 has 16 amino acids. The CDR3 loop is CASSIQDSVAGTEAFF. The CDR3 DNA is TGTGCCAGCAGCATACAGGACAGCGTCGCGGGCACTGAAGCTTTCTTT.

The chain employs TRBV2 and TRBJ2-5; D is uncertain. CDR1 SNHLY and CDR2 FYNNEI come from the germline V gene. The ends were cut back, 4 bases at V and 0 bases at J, with 6 bases in the middle. This CDR3 is built from 13 residues. In DNA, the CDR3 is TGTGCCAGCAGTGTATTCCACCAAGAGACCCAGTACTTC. The encoded protein is CASSVFHQETQYF.

The J gene is TRBJ1-4, the V gene TRBV5-4, with D possibly matching TRBD1 (6 bases). Germline V gene sequence: CDR1 SGHNT, CDR2 YYREEE (reference sequence). The CDR3 totals 14 residues. V was clipped by 2 bases and J by 6 bases, with 11 bases between them. CDR3: CASSLGGGDEKLFF. The CDR3 DNA follows: TGTGCCAGCAGCTTAGGGGGAGGTGATGAAAAACTGTTTTTT.

J is TRBJ2-2 and V is TRBV30, with D possibly being TRBD1 or TRBD2 (6 bases each). Germline CDR1 is GTSNPN and CDR2 is SVGIG (reference sequence). Trimming removed 4 bases from V and 8 bases from J, with 17 bases in between. The CDR3 loop spans 14 amino acids. CDR3 nucleotides: TGTGCCTGGACCACTAAGGGGGGAAAAGGGGAGCTGTTTTTT. It is translated as CAWTTKGGKGELFF. Looking up the rest from reference TRBV30 and TRBJ2-2 gives the full variable domain: SQTIHQWPATLVQPVGSPLSLECTVEGTSNPNLYWYRQAAGRGLQLLFYSVGIGQISSEVPQNLSASRPQDRQFILSSKKLLLSDSGFYLCAWTTKGGKGELFFGEGSRLTVL.